The 26 T cell receptor beta chains given below trace back to one sample, sequenced in a study of T cells in Graves' hyperthyroidism and ophthalmopathy (dated by TCRdb to the late 2010s). The library was generated by multiplex PCR. For sequencing, an Illumina HiSeq 2000 was employed. The TCR beta CDR3 regions were amplified from RNA transcripts. A first-round RT-PCR of the TCR CDR3 used the HTBI primer set with the Qiagen OneStep RT-PCR kit. TCRdb reprocessed the public reads (quality trimming at Q25 with fastp, clone calling with MiXCR) and kept in-frame beta chains. Each CDR3 protein appears once, grouped with its most common genes and DNA. The table for this sample lists roughly 570,000 distinct CDR3 sequences; around 16% of them were counted only once. Around 6.6% of the sample goes to the ten largest clones. The specimen sequenced was blood. These receptors were taken from a woman between 25 and 40 years old with Graves' hyperthyroidism.

This clonotype was recorded at least ten times. The V and J genes are TRBV2 and TRBJ2-7, with D tentatively TRBD1 (6 bases). The CDR3 loop spans 14 amino acids. V dropped 8 bases and J dropped 1 base, with 15 bases sitting between them. Germline CDR1 and CDR2: SNHLY and FYNNEI. CDR3 in DNA: TGTGCCAGCCGCCTGGGGGCCGGTTCCTACGAGCAGTACTTC. This codes for CASRLGAGSYEQYF.

This chain uses TRBV7-9 with TRBJ2-7, with 8 bases aligning to TRBD1. J was trimmed by 4 bases and V by 4 bases; bases with no gene match: 15. Germline CDR1 SEHNR, CDR2 FQNEAQ (reference sequence). This CDR3 is 17 amino acids long. The CDR3 sequence: CASSSQGAIGTDYEQYF. Here the CDR3 DNA reads TGTGCCAGCAGCTCCCAGGGGGCGATTGGAACAGATTACGAGCAGTACTTC.

The V and J genes are TRBV27 and TRBJ1-1; unclear D gene. Germline V gene sequence: CDR1 MNHEY, CDR2 SMNVEV (reference sequence). There are 14 residues in the CDR3. V dropped 4 bases and J dropped 0 bases, with 9 bases sitting between them. The CDR3 spells CASSSARVNTEAFF. In DNA, the CDR3 is TGTGCCAGCAGTTCAGCCCGGGTGAACACTGAAGCTTTCTTT.

The sample holds many counts of this clonotype. This chain connects TRBV7-9 to TRBJ2-7; the match to TRBD2 covers 7 bases. Germline CDR1 is SEHNR and CDR2 is FQNEAQ (reference sequence). J gave up 2 bases and V 5 bases, and 9 bases lay outside the gene matches. The CDR3 has 15 residues. The CDR3: CASSGRLAGAYEQYF. CDR3 coding DNA: TGTGCCAGCAGCGGCAGACTAGCCGGGGCCTACGAGCAGTACTTC.

The chain combines TRBV12-5 with TRBJ2-7; 7 bases line up with TRBD2. Germline V gene lookup returns CDR1 LGHNT and CDR2 FRNRAP. J lost 1 base, V lost 2 bases, and 2 bases had no gene match. CDR3 length equals 14 residues. The CDR3 loop reads CASGLRGDSYEQYF. The CDR3 region has the DNA TGTGCTAGTGGTTTGCGGGGGGATTCCTACGAGCAGTACTTC.

The sample holds many counts of this clonotype. This chain uses TRBV29-1 with TRBJ1-5; D ambiguous. The CDR3 sequence is 12 residues long. Germline lookup yields CDR1 SQVTM and CDR2 ANQGSEA. V shed 6 bases and J shed 0 bases, with 6 bases lying between them. This CDR3 is CSVGGSNQPQHF. The CDR3 DNA reads as TGCAGCGTCGGAGGTAGCAATCAGCCCCAGCATTTT.

This clonotype was recorded at least ten times. J is TRBJ2-3 and V is TRBV20-1; D gene ambiguous. Germline V gives CDR1 DFQATT, CDR2 SNEGSKA (reference sequence). Trimming took 0 bases from V and 6 from J, leaving 7 bases between them. This CDR3 has 12 residues. DNA for the CDR3: TGCAGTGCTAGAGACCCGCCGGATACGCAGTATTTT. Amino acids: CSARDPPDTQYF.

This clonotype was detected only a few times. V gene TRBV6-1 combines with J gene TRBJ1-5, with TRBD1 as a possible D gene (5 bases). Between the trimmed V and J ends, which lost 2 bases and 4 bases, there was a span of 12 bases. The CDR3 totals 15 residues. In germline, CDR1 is MNHNS, CDR2 SASEGT. CDR3 bases: TGTGCCAGCAGTGAACCGGCAGGGAGGAATCAGCCCCAGCATTTT. Its translation is CASSEPAGRNQPQHF.

The genes are TRBV5-1 and TRBJ2-3; D possibly corresponds to TRBD2 (5 bases). Germline CDR1 SGHRS, CDR2 YFSETQ. Trimming pared 5 bases from V and 6 bases from J, leaving 16 bases between. The CDR3 extends over 14 amino acids. CDR3 DNA: TGCGCCAGCAGAGAGGGAGCAGTTTCGGATACGCAGTATTTT. It codes for CASREGAVSDTQYF.

A few counts support this clonotype. One end of the junction does not line up with germline, which may come from a read error. The V gene is TRBV6-1, the J gene TRBJ2-3; D not certain. The CDR3 spans 14 residues. Germline loops: CDR1 MNHNS, CDR2 SASEGT. The CDR3 DNA reads as TGTGCCATCAGTGAATCCCAAAACACAGATACGCAGTATTTT. It yields the protein CAISESQNTDTQYF.

As for this clonotype: In this CDR3 the conserved last residue, phenylalanine or tryptophan, is missing, so a read error is likely. The rearrangement uses TRBV11-1 and TRBJ2-1, with 9 bases lining up with TRBD1. V lost 5 bases and J lost 0; bases outside the gene matches: 8. The germline CDR1 and CDR2 sequences are SGHAT and FQDESV (reference sequence). The CDR3 runs 17 residues. The chain's CDR3 is CASSGTGGAYSYNEQFS. CDR3 sequence (DNA): TGTGCCAGCAGCGGAACAGGGGGCGCCTACTCCTACAATGAGCAGTTCTCC.

This clonotype was counted between two and nine times. The chain has TRBV4-1 and TRBJ1-2; 7 bases agree with TRBD1. Germline V gene lookup returns CDR1 MGHRA and CDR2 YSYEKL. The V and J ends lost 0 bases and 5 bases, in that order; junction bases with no gene match: 12. The CDR3 sequence is 17 residues long. CDR3 protein: CASSQDRRQGDLYGYTF. DNA for the CDR3: TGCGCCAGCAGCCAAGATAGGCGGCAGGGGGACCTGTATGGCTACACCTTC.

This clonotype was seen many times. The rearrangement joins TRBV7-3 to TRBJ2-1; TRBD2 matches at 7 bases. This CDR3 comprises 13 residues. Germline V gene lookup returns CDR1 SGHTA and CDR2 FQGTGA. After removal of 1 base from V and 7 bases from J, the junction contained 1 base not matched to a gene. The CDR3 nucleotides are TGTGCCAGCAGCTTAAGGCGGGAGAATGAGCAGTTCTTC. It is translated as CASSLRRENEQFF. Variable domain in full (rest from reference TRBV7-3 and TRBJ2-1): GAGVSQTPSNKVTEKGKYVELRCDPISGHTALYWYRQSLGQGPEFLIYFQGTGAADDSGLPNDRFFAVRPEGSVSTLKIQRTERGDSAVYLCASSLRRENEQFFGPGTRLTVL.

This chain joins TRBV30 and TRBJ2-7; D call uncertain. This CDR3 is built from 13 residues. Trimming pared 0 bases from V and 3 bases from J, leaving 9 bases between. The germline gives CDR1 GTSNPN, CDR2 SVGIG (reference sequence). The CDR3 spells CAWSVLLHYEQYF. The CDR3 DNA is TGTGCCTGGAGTGTACTACTCCACTACGAGCAGTACTTC.

In this sample, this clonotype turned up a few times. This chain uses TRBV5-1 with TRBJ2-7; D might be TRBD2 (6 bases). Germline CDR1 reads SGHRS; CDR2 reads YFSETQ. V lost 2 bases, J lost 0 bases, and 9 bases lay in between. The CDR3 contains 14 residues. DNA of the CDR3: TGCGCCAGCAGCTTCTCTAGCGACTCCTACGAGCAGTACTTC. Translation gives CASSFSSDSYEQYF. The full variable domain, its missing parts supplied by reference TRBV5-1 and TRBJ2-7, is KAGVTQTPRYLIKTRGQQVTLSCSPISGHRSVSWYQQTPGQGLQFLFEYFSETQRNKGNFPGRFSGRQFSNSRSEMNVSTLELGDSALYLCASSFSSDSYEQYFGPGTRLTVT.

This clonotype was found a few times. The chain couples TRBV9 to TRBJ1-4, with D perhaps TRBD1 (5 bases). Trimming removed 6 bases from V and 4 bases from J, with 13 bases in between. From germline, CDR1 is SGDLS and CDR2 YYNGEE. The CDR3 sequence is 14 residues long. The CDR3 reads CASTPQDRNEKLFF. CDR3 in DNA: TGTGCCAGCACCCCACAGGACCGTAATGAAAAACTGTTTTTT.

As for this clonotype: The conserved final phenylalanine or tryptophan is absent from the CDR3, which likely points to a read error. The chain uses TRBV30 and TRBJ2-7; 9 bases agree with TRBD1. Trimming cost V 5 bases and J 5 bases; bases outside gene matches: 10. This CDR3 region has 14 residues. Germline V gene sequence: CDR1 GTSNPN, CDR2 SVGIG (reference sequence). CDR3 sequence: CAWGGPGQGNEQYL. Written as DNA, the CDR3 is TGTGCCTGGGGGGGTCCGGGACAGGGTAACGAGCAGTACCTC.

The sample holds many counts of this clonotype. The rearrangement links TRBV6-1 to TRBJ2-1, with D possibly matching TRBD1 (6 bases). Trimming cost V 6 bases and J 0 bases, with 12 bases left between them. The CDR3 loop spans 15 amino acids. Per the germline V gene, CDR1 is MNHNS and CDR2 is SASEGT. The CDR3 spells CASRIDRSSYNEQFF. DNA of the CDR3: TGTGCCAGCAGGATAGACAGGAGCTCCTACAATGAGCAGTTCTTC.

This chain's CDR3 is CASSVSLGGAYYGYTF. DNA of the CDR3: TGCGCCAGCAGTGTTTCCCTCGGGGGCGCGTACTATGGCTACACCTTC. The chain couples TRBV10-2 to TRBJ1-2; D is possibly TRBD1 (6 bases). The CDR3 runs 16 residues. Trimming stripped 4 bases from V and 3 bases from J, with 18 bases between. Germline assignment: CDR1 WSHSY and CDR2 SAAADI.

As to this clonotype: This may be a read error, as it is one base from a much larger clone. This sequence joins TRBV9 and TRBJ2-1; tentatively, D is TRBD1 (5 bases). The CDR3 contains 14 residues. The V gene's germline CDR1 is SGDLS and CDR2 YYNGEE. CDR3: CASIVGPRAGEQFF. As DNA, the CDR3 is TGTGCCAGCATCGTAGGGCCCAGGGCCGGGGAGCAGTTCTTC.

Details on this clonotype: Mismatch with germline at one junction end may stem from a read error. The rearrangement joins TRBV3-1 to TRBJ2-1; 10 nucleotides agree with TRBD2. Germline values: CDR1 LGHDT, CDR2 YNNKEL (reference sequence). CDR3 length: 15 residues. CDR3 loop: CAGSQASGRNNEQFF. CDR3 DNA: TGTGCCGGCAGCCAAGCTAGCGGGAGAAACAATGAGCAGTTCTTC.

The chain links TRBV19 to TRBJ2-2; TRBD1 or TRBD2 may be the D gene (7 bases each). CDR1 and CDR2 from the germline V gene are LNHDA and SQIVND (reference sequence). Trimming took 10 bases from V and 7 from J, leaving 13 bases between them. CDR3 length: 12 amino acids. The CDR3 sequence: CATQRDSGELFF. The CDR3 DNA reads as TGTGCCACCCAGCGGGACAGCGGGGAGCTGTTTTTT.

This clonotype was seen ten or more times. V is TRBV18 and J is TRBJ1-1, with D possibly matching TRBD1 (5 bases). The CDR3 totals 16 residues. The germline gives CDR1 KGHSH, CDR2 LQKENI. With 1 base removed from V and 2 bases from J, the gap between germline ends came to 14 bases. This CDR3 reads CASSPRRGGVNTEAFF. The CDR3 DNA reads as TGTGCCAGCTCACCACGGCGGGGAGGGGTAAACACTGAAGCTTTCTTT. Based on the CDR3 plus reference TRBV18 and TRBJ1-1, the full variable domain is NAGVMQNPRHLVRRRGQEARLRCSPMKGHSHVYWYRQLPEEGLKFMVYLQKENIIDESGMPKERFSAEFPKEGPSILRIQQVVRGDSAAYFCASSPRRGGVNTEAFFGQGTRLTVV.

This clonotype showed up many times. The chain carries TRBV13 and TRBJ1-2, with 8 bases fitting TRBD1. The V gene's germline CDR1 is PRHDT and CDR2 FYEKMQ (reference sequence). J was trimmed by 6 bases and V by 5 bases; bases with no gene match: 11. CDR3 length equals 15 residues. CDR3 DNA sequence: TGTGCCAGCAGCCACTCCGGACAGGGAGTGAATGGCTACACCTTC. It encodes CASSHSGQGVNGYTF.

Ten or more counts support this clonotype. The chain combines TRBV3-1 with TRBJ1-4; D may be TRBD1 (6 bases). This CDR3 spans 17 amino acids. The V gene's germline CDR1 is LGHDT and CDR2 YNNKEL (reference sequence). The V gene lost 3 bases and the J gene lost 0 bases, with 14 bases spanning the gap. In nucleotides, the CDR3 is TGTGCCAGCAGCCAGAGGACAGTGTTTGCAACTAATGAAAAACTGTTTTTT. Its translation: CASSQRTVFATNEKLFF.

This clonotype was seen repeatedly, ten times or more. The gene calls are TRBV20-1 and TRBJ1-1; the D gene is possibly TRBD1 (6 bases). The V gene lost 6 bases and the J gene lost 5 bases, with 19 bases spanning the gap. The CDR3 is 14 residues long. Germline V CDR1 and CDR2: DFQATT, SNEGSKA (reference sequence). CDR3 region: CSARRERGITEAFF. CDR3 coding DNA: TGCAGTGCCCGGCGAGAGAGGGGGATTACTGAAGCTTTCTTT.